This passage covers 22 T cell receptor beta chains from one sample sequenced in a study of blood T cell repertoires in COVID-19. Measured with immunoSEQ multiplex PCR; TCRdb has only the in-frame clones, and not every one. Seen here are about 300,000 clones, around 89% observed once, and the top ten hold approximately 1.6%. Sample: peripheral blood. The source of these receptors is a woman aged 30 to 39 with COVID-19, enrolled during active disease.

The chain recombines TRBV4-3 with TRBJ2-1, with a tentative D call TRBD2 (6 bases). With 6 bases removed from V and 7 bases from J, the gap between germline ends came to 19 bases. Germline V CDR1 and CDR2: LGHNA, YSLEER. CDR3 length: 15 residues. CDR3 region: CASSRSPGGNNEQFF. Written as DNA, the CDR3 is TGCGCCAGCAGTCGATCCCCGGGCGGGAATAATGAGCAGTTCTTC.

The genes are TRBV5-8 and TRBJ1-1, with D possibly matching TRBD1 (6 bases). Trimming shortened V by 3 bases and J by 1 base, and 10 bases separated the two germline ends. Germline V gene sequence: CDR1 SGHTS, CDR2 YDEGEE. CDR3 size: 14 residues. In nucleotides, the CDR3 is TGTGCCAGCAGCTACAGGGATTGGAACACTGAAGCTTTCTTT. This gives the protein CASSYRDWNTEAFF.

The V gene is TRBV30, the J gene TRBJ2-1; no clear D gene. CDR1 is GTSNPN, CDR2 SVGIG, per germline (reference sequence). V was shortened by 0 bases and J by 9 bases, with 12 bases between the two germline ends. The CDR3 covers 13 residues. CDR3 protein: CAWSVTGFSEQFF. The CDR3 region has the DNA TGTGCCTGGAGTGTAACGGGTTTTAGTGAGCAGTTCTTC.

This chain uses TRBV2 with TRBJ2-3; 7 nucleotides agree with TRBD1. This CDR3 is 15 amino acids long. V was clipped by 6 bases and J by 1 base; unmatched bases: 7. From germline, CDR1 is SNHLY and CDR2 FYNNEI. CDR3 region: CASSPYGQGTDTQYF. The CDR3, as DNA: TGTGCCAGCAGCCCCTATGGACAGGGCACAGATACGCAGTATTTT.

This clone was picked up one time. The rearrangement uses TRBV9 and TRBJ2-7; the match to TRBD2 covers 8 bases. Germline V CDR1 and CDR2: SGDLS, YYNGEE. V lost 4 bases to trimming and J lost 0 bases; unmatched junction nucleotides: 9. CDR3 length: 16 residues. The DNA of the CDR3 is TGTGCCAGCAGCAAGTTAGCGGGGACAAGCTCCTACGAGCAGTACTTC. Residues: CASSKLAGTSSYEQYF.

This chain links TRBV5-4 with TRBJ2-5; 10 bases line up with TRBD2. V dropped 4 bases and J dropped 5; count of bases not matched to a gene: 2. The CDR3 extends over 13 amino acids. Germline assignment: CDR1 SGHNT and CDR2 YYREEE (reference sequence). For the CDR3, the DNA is TGTGCCAGCAGCCTGACTAGCGGGGAGACCCAGTACTTC. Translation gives CASSLTSGETQYF.

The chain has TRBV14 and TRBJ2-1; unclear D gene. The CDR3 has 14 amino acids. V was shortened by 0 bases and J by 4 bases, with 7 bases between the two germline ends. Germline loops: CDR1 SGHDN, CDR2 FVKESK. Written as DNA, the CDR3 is TGTGCCAGCAGCCAAGATGGGCTTTACAATGAGCAGTTCTTC. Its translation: CASSQDGLYNEQFF.

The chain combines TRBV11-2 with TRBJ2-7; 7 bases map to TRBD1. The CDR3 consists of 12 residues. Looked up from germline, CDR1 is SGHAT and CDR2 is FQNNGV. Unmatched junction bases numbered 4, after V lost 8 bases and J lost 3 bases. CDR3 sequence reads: CASGDRHYEQYF. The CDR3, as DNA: TGTGCCAGCGGGGACAGACACTACGAGCAGTACTTC.

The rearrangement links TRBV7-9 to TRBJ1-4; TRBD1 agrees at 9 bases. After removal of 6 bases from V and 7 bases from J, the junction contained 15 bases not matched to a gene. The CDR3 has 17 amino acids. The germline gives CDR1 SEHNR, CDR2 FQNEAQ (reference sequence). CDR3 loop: CASRGQGRTFAGEKLFF. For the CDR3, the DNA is TGTGCCAGCAGAGGACAGGGGCGGACGTTTGCTGGTGAAAAACTGTTTTTT.

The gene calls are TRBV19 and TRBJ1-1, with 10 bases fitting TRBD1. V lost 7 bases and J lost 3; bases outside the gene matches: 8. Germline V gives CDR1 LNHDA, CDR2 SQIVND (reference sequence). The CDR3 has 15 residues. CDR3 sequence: CASTSGGQGYTEAFF. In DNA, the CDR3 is TGTGCCAGTACTTCAGGGGGACAGGGGTACACTGAAGCTTTCTTT.

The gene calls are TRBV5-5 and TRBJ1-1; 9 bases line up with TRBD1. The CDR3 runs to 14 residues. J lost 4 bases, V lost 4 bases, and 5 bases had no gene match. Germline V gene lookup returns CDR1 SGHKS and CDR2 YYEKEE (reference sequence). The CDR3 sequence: CASSVTGGPTEAFF. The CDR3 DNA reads TGTGCCAGCAGCGTGACAGGGGGACCCACTGAAGCTTTCTTT.

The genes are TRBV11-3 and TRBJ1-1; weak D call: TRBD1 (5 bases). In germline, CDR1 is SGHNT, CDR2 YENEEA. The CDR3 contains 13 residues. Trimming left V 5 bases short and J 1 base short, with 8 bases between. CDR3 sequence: CASSGGRNTEAFF. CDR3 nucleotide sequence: TGTGCCAGCAGCGGGGGGAGGAACACTGAAGCTTTCTTT.

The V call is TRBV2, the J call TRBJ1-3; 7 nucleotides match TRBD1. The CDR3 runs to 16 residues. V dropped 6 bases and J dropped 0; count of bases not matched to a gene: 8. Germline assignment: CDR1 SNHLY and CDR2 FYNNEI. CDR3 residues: CASRKTRDSSGNTIYF. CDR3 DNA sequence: TGTGCCAGCAGGAAAACCCGGGACAGCTCTGGAAACACCATATATTTT. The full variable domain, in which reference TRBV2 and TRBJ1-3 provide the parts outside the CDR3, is EPEVTQTPSHQVTQMGQEVILRCVPISNHLYFYWYRQILGQKVEFLVSFYNNEISEKSEIFDDQFSVERPDGSNFTLKIRSTKLEDSAMYFCASRKTRDSSGNTIYFGEGSWLTVV.

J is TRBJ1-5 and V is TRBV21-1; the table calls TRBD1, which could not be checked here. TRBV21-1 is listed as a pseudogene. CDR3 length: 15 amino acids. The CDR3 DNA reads TGTGCCAGCAGCAAACGGGACAGGGAGCCTCAGCCCCAGCATTTT. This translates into CASSKRDREPQPQHF.

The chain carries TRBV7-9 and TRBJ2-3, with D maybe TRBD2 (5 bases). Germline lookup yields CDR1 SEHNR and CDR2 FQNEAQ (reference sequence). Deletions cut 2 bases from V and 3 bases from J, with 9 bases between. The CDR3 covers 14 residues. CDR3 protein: CASSLRGETDTQYF. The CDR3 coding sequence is TGTGCCAGCAGCTTACGGGGAGAAACAGATACGCAGTATTTT.

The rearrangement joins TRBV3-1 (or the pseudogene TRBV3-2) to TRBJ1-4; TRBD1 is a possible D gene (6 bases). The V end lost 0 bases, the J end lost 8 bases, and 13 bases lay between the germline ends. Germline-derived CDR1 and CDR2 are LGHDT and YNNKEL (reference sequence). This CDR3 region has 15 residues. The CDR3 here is CASSQDRARGEKLFF. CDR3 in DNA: TGTGCCAGCAGCCAAGATCGGGCCAGGGGCGAAAAACTGTTTTTT.

CDR3 residues: CASSFRQAGEQFF. The CDR3, as DNA: TGTGCCAGCAGCTTTCGGCAGGCGGGTGAGCAGTTCTTC. The genes are TRBV11-2 and TRBJ2-1, with D maybe TRBD2 (5 bases). Germline CDR1 is SGHAT and CDR2 is FQNNGV. The CDR3 has 13 amino acids. V was clipped by 3 bases and J by 9 bases, with 12 bases between them.

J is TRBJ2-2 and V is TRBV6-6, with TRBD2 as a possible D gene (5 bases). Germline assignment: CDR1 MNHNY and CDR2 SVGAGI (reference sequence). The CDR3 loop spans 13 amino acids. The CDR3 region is CAIEGANTGELFF. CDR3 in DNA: TGTGCTATTGAGGGAGCGAACACCGGGGAGCTGTTTTTT.

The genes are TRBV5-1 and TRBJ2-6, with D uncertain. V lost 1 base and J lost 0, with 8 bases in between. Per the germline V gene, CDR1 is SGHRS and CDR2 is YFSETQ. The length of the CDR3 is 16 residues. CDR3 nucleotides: TGCGCCAGCAGCTTGACAGTAAGCTCTGGGGCCAACGTCCTGACTTTC. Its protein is CASSLTVSSGANVLTF.

The CDR3 coding sequence is TGTGCCAGCAGCCCAGAACAGGACTATGGCTACACCTTC. This gives the protein CASSPEQDYGYTF. J is TRBJ1-2 and V is TRBV3-1 (or the pseudogene TRBV3-2); D is possibly TRBD1 (5 bases). Germline lookup yields CDR1 LGHDT and CDR2 YNNKEL (reference sequence). Between the trimmed V and J ends, which lost 4 bases and 3 bases, there was a span of 9 bases. CDR3 length: 13 amino acids.

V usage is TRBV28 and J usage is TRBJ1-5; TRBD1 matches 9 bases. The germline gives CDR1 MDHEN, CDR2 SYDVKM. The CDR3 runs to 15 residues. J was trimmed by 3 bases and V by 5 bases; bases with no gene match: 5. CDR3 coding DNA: TGTGCCAGCAGTCCACAGGGGGCGAACAATCAGCCCCAGCATTTT. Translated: CASSPQGANNQPQHF.

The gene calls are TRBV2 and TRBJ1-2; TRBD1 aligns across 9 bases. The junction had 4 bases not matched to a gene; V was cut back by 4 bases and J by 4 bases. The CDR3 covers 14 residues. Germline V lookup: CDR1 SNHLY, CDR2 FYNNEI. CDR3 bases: TGTGCCAGCAGTGGGACAGGGGAGGTCTATGGCTACACCTTC. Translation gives CASSGTGEVYGYTF.